This T cell receptor (beta chain) stems from a study of OX40 agonist ivuxolimab in advanced cancers. Study-level information: Patients took ivuxolimab, an agonistic anti-OX40 (CD134) antibody.

Trimming cost V 0 bases and J 6 bases; bases outside gene matches: 11. CDR1 and CDR2 (germline): MNHNS, SASEGT. The CDR3 is 17 residues long. The assay was immunoSEQ multiplex PCR, and TCRdb's table has in-frame clones only and misses some. The profile shows tens of thousands of clones, around 87% of them singletons. Here the sequenced sample was CD4+ or CD8+ T cells sorted from blood, taken in a trial of the OX40 agonist ivuxolimab. This receptor was obtained from an adult with an advanced solid tumor such as melanoma, head and neck, liver or kidney cancer. V gene TRBV6-1 combines with J gene TRBJ2-5; 9 nucleotides match TRBD1. CDR3 loop: CASSEALLQGQGQTQYF. In nucleotides, the CDR3 is TGTGCCAGCAGTGAAGCGCTCCTGCAGGGACAGGGCCAGACCCAGTACTTC.